One and the same sample provided the 30 T cell receptor beta chains below, sequenced in a study of blood T cells in healthy people across ages. Primed by a sample-barcoded 5' primer and a J-beta primer mix, a second PCR proceeded for roughly 6 to 12 cycles. One entry per CDR3 protein, called by TCRdb with MiXCR from the 5' RACE reads. The sample includes about 580,000 distinct CDR3 sequences, around 50% of them seen just once. What was sequenced was blood. All receptors derive from an elderly man in good health.

This clonotype occurred a few times. The chain has TRBV20-1 and TRBJ2-4; D is unclear. The CDR3 contains 17 residues. V shed 0 bases and J shed 3 bases, with 18 bases lying between them. Germline CDR1 DFQATT, CDR2 SNEGSKA (reference sequence). The CDR3 sequence: CSAREVTLGIVKNIQYF. Here the CDR3 DNA reads TGCAGTGCTAGAGAAGTTACCCTAGGGATCGTCAAAAACATTCAGTACTTC.

The chain couples TRBV12-3 or TRBV12-4 to TRBJ1-2; D perhaps matches TRBD1 (6 bases). This CDR3 has 15 amino acids. The V end was cut by 2 bases, the J end by 5 bases, with 15 bases between. The CDR3 DNA is TGTGCCAGCAGTTTATCAGAAGGGGGAAGGTATGGCTACACCTTC. Translated: CASSLSEGGRYGYTF.

The rearrangement links TRBV7-2 to TRBJ2-7; D not resolved. Germline CDR1 reads SGHTA; CDR2 reads FQGNSA. The V gene lost 4 bases and the J gene lost 7 bases, with 17 bases spanning the gap. The CDR3 covers 14 residues. CDR3 protein: CASSSETPVWEQYF. The CDR3 DNA reads as TGTGCCAGCAGCTCCGAGACACCAGTCTGGGAGCAGTACTTC. Using reference TRBV7-2 and TRBJ2-7 for the parts outside the CDR3, the full variable domain is GAGVSQSPSNKVTEKGKDVELRCDPISGHTALYWYRQSLGQGLEFLIYFQGNSAPDKSGLPSDRFSAERTGGSVSTLTIQRTQQEDSAVYLCASSSETPVWEQYFGPGTRLTVT.

The chain has TRBV11-2 and TRBJ2-7; D is ambiguous. This CDR3 has 13 amino acids. Trimming removed 5 bases from V and 7 bases from J, with 15 bases in between. The germline CDR1 and CDR2 sequences are SGHAT and FQNNGV. Written as DNA, the CDR3 is TGTGCCAGCAGCGTAGGTACTTTATGGGAGCAGTACTTC. It codes for CASSVGTLWEQYF.

This clonotype was found once. V and J are TRBV6-6 and TRBJ1-1, with 8 bases that match TRBD1. CDR1 and CDR2 (germline): MNHNY, SVGAGI (reference sequence). The CDR3 has 15 residues. V dropped 4 bases and J dropped 1; count of bases not matched to a gene: 5. The CDR3 reads CASSSGTGQNTEAFF. The CDR3 coding sequence is TGTGCCAGCAGTTCCGGGACAGGCCAGAACACTGAAGCTTTCTTT.

Ten or more counts support this clonotype. The J gene is TRBJ2-1, the V gene TRBV6-5; D is possibly TRBD1 or TRBD2 (5 bases each). The CDR3 is made up of 16 amino acids. CDR1 is MNHEY and CDR2 is SVGAGI in the germline V gene. Trimming cost V 6 bases and J 2 bases, with 17 bases left between them. In nucleotides, the CDR3 is TGTGCCAGCAGCCTGGGCCGGGACGGACCCTACAATGAGCAGTTCTTC. It specifies CASSLGRDGPYNEQFF.

V and J are TRBV29-1 and TRBJ2-5; D is ambiguous. CDR1 and CDR2 from the germline V gene are SQVTM and ANQGSEA. V was cut by 3 bases and J by 1 base, with 6 bases left in between. The CDR3 totals 12 residues. CDR3: CSVDPAQETQYF. CDR3 nucleotide sequence: TGCAGCGTTGACCCTGCCCAAGAGACCCAGTACTTC.

This clonotype has a handful of counts. This chain uses TRBV7-2 with TRBJ2-5; D is undetermined. V was pared by 2 bases and J by 2 bases, with 9 bases between. Germline-derived CDR1 and CDR2 are SGHTA and FQGNSA. The CDR3 sequence is 14 residues long. The CDR3 DNA follows: TGTGCCAGCAGCTTATCGCGACAACAAGAGACCCAGTACTTC. It yields the protein CASSLSRQQETQYF.

The rearrangement joins TRBV25-1 to TRBJ1-5; D not resolved. From germline, CDR1 is MGHDK and CDR2 SYGVNS. Trimming removed 2 bases at V and 0 bases at J, with 14 bases between. This CDR3 is 17 amino acids long. The CDR3 nucleotides are TGTGCCAGCAGTGAAGATAGCGCCCCAGATAGCAATCAGCCCCAGCATTTT. This codes for CASSEDSAPDSNQPQHF.

The rearrangement uses TRBV14 and TRBJ2-7; TRBD2 agrees at 8 bases. V shed 6 bases, J shed 7 bases, and the junction held 11 bases outside the gene matches. This CDR3 is built from 14 residues. Germline V gene data show CDR1 as SGHDN and CDR2 as FVKESK. The CDR3 DNA reads as TGTGCCAGCAGTCCCGGGACTAGGAGAGGGGAGCAGTACTTC. This codes for CASSPGTRRGEQYF. The complete variable domain, with remaining parts taken from reference TRBV14 and TRBJ2-7, reads EAGVTQFPSHSVIEKGQTVTLRCDPISGHDNLYWYRRVMGKEIKFLLHFVKESKQDESGMPNNRFLAERTGGTYSTLKVQPAELEDSGVYFCASSPGTRRGEQYFGPGTRLTVT.

This clonotype was found many times. The V and J genes are TRBV6-6 and TRBJ2-7; D is ambiguous. Germline V CDR1 and CDR2: MNHNY, SVGAGI (reference sequence). Deletions cut 6 bases from V and 3 bases from J, with 6 bases between. This CDR3 contains 11 residues. The chain's CDR3 is CASSLLYEQYF. The CDR3, as DNA: TGTGCCAGCAGCTTACTCTACGAGCAGTACTTC.

The table lists this clonotype with many counts. The chain has TRBV15 and TRBJ2-7; 8 nucleotides agree with TRBD1. The CDR3 runs 15 residues. Germline V gives CDR1 LNHNV, CDR2 YYDKDF (reference sequence). The trim removed 4 bases at V and 0 bases at J, leaving 5 bases unmatched. CDR3 loop: CATSIHRGFSYEQYF. The DNA of the CDR3 is TGTGCCACCAGCATCCACAGGGGGTTCTCCTACGAGCAGTACTTC.

The genes are TRBV7-6 and TRBJ1-6; no definite D call. Trimming removed 0 bases from V and 5 bases from J, with 8 bases in between. Germline loops: CDR1 SGHVS, CDR2 FNYEAQ. The CDR3 covers 15 residues. The CDR3 DNA follows: TGTGCCAGCAGCTTAGCGGGCTCAAATAATTCACCCCTCCACTTT. It yields the protein CASSLAGSNNSPLHF.

Concerning this clonotype: A junction end diverges from the germline sequence, so it may reflect a read error. The V gene is TRBV7-2, the J gene TRBJ2-3; the D call may be TRBD1 or TRBD2 (6 bases each). The germline V gene has CDR1 SGHTA and CDR2 FQGNSA. The CDR3 is made up of 15 amino acids. The chain's CDR3 is CASSLVWGATGTQYF. The CDR3 nucleotides read TGTGCCAGCAGCTTAGTTTGGGGGGCCACAGGTACGCAGTATTTT.

J is TRBJ1-2 and V is TRBV11-2; 7 bases fit TRBD1. The CDR3 runs to 15 residues. Trimming removed 1 base from V and 4 bases from J; junction bases left unmatched: 6. The germline CDR1 and CDR2 sequences are SGHAT and FQNNGV. CDR3 in amino acids: CASSLAGQTLYGYTF. CDR3 nucleotides: TGTGCCAGCAGCTTAGCGGGACAGACTCTCTATGGCTACACCTTC.

This chain connects TRBV5-1 to TRBJ2-3; 7 nucleotides align to TRBD1. The CDR3 is 11 residues long. Germline CDR1 SGHRS, CDR2 YFSETQ. V shed 4 bases and J 8 bases; nucleotides not matched to a gene: 1. This CDR3 reads CASSRDSTQYF. CDR3 sequence (DNA): TGCGCCAGCAGCCGGGACAGTACGCAGTATTTT. The complete variable domain, with remaining parts taken from reference TRBV5-1 and TRBJ2-3, reads KAGVTQTPRYLIKTRGQQVTLSCSPISGHRSVSWYQQTPGQGLQFLFEYFSETQRNKGNFPGRFSGRQFSNSRSEMNVSTLELGDSALYLCASSRDSTQYFGPGTRLTVL.

This clonotype was seen only once. This chain links TRBV6-2 or TRBV6-3 with TRBJ1-4; no clear D. The CDR3 consists of 15 residues. Germline V gene sequence: CDR1 MNHEY, CDR2 SVGEGT. V lost 2 bases to trimming and J lost 3 bases, with 10 bases between them. The chain's CDR3 is CASSYGQTANEKLFF. The DNA for the CDR3 is TGTGCCAGCAGTTACGGCCAGACGGCTAATGAAAAACTGTTTTTT.

The chain is built from TRBV7-8 and TRBJ1-2; D uncertain. Between the trimmed V and J ends, which lost 2 bases and 6 bases, there was a span of 7 bases. Germline V gene lookup returns CDR1 SGHVS and CDR2 FQNEAQ. This CDR3 spans 12 amino acids. CDR3 amino acids: CASSLTAHGYTF. Written as DNA, the CDR3 is TGTGCCAGCAGCTTAACAGCCCATGGCTACACCTTC.

This clonotype was observed a handful of times. The chain couples TRBV25-1 to TRBJ2-4; unclear D gene. V was clipped by 11 bases and J by 5 bases, with 13 bases between them. Germline values: CDR1 MGHDK, CDR2 SYGVNS. CDR3 length equals 12 residues. This CDR3 reads CAAVNTENIQYF. DNA for the CDR3: TGTGCCGCAGTGAATACAGAAAACATTCAGTACTTC.

Comment on this clonotype: A much larger clone sits a single nucleotide away, making a read error possible. The rearrangement links TRBV5-1 to TRBJ2-5, with 8 bases that match TRBD1. The CDR3 totals 14 residues. CDR1 and CDR2 (germline): SGHRS, YFSETQ. The ends lost 4 bases at V and 11 bases at J; junction bases unmatched: 13. In DNA, the CDR3 is TGCGCCAGCAGCGTAACGGACAGGGCAGGAGAGCAGTACTTC. It encodes CASSVTDRAGEQYF.

The rearrangement uses TRBV5-1 and TRBJ2-3; a possible D gene is TRBD1 (9 bases). This CDR3 contains 16 residues. Germline V lookup: CDR1 SGHRS, CDR2 YFSETQ. The V end lost 3 bases, the J end lost 1 base, and 15 bases lay between the germline ends. CDR3 sequence: CASSSGQGLGTDTQYF. CDR3 nucleotide sequence: TGCGCCAGCAGCTCGGGACAGGGACTAGGCACAGATACGCAGTATTTT.

This chain uses TRBV4-3 with TRBJ2-6; 9 bases are shared with TRBD1. The CDR3 contains 16 residues. The ends lost 7 bases at V and 1 base at J; junction bases unmatched: 5. CDR1 is LGHNA and CDR2 is YSLEER in the germline V gene. In DNA form, the CDR3 reads TGCGCCAGCACGGGACAGGGTAGATCTGGGGCCAACGTCCTGACTTTC. This sequence encodes CASTGQGRSGANVLTF.

This clonotype occurred a few times. The chain links TRBV6-2 or TRBV6-3 to TRBJ2-7; 7 bases are a match to TRBD1. Germline trimming cut 10 bases from V and 2 bases from J; bases unmatched to any gene: 11. There are 14 residues in the CDR3. Per the germline V gene, CDR1 is MNHEY and CDR2 is SVGEGT. The chain's CDR3 is CATSRDRAPYEQYF. In DNA, the CDR3 is TGTGCCACCAGCCGGGACAGAGCCCCCTACGAGCAGTACTTC.

This sequence joins TRBV7-2 and TRBJ1-2; D may be TRBD1 (6 bases). The CDR3 contains 16 residues. V was trimmed by 0 bases and J by 5 bases, leaving 16 bases between them. Germline CDR1 is SGHTA and CDR2 is FQGNSA. The CDR3 reads CASSLAWGRGSYGYTF. The CDR3 bases are TGTGCCAGCAGCTTAGCGTGGGGCAGGGGTTCTTATGGCTACACCTTC.

This clonotype was seen a handful of times. The V call is TRBV11-2, the J call TRBJ1-2, with 8 bases that match TRBD1. The CDR3 runs 18 residues. Germline CDR1 is SGHAT and CDR2 is FQNNGV. Germline trimming cut 5 bases from V and 2 bases from J; bases unmatched to any gene: 16. CDR3 DNA sequence: TGTGCCAGCAGCCCCCTAAGAGTCAGGGGGCCTTCGAACTATGGCTACACCTTC. Translated: CASSPLRVRGPSNYGYTF.

Only a few counts were recorded for this clonotype. The CDR3 protein is CATQAGGTDTQYF. The DNA of the CDR3 is TGTGCCACCCAAGCGGGAGGAACAGATACGCAGTATTTT. The V call is TRBV19, the J call TRBJ2-3, with TRBD2 identical over 9 bases. Germline CDR1 reads LNHDA; CDR2 reads SQIVND (reference sequence). Germline trimming cut 10 bases from V and 3 bases from J; bases unmatched to any gene: 5. This CDR3 contains 13 residues.

As to this clonotype: One base away lies a much larger clone, so this may be a sequencing read error. This chain links TRBV24-1 with TRBJ2-7; 10 nucleotides align to TRBD1. The CDR3 is made up of 15 amino acids. Germline V CDR1 and CDR2: KGHDR, SFDVKD. V was clipped by 4 bases and J by 1 base; unmatched bases: 3. The CDR3 loop reads CATSDPGQGSYEQYF. For the CDR3, the DNA is TGTGCCACCAGTGACCCGGGACAGGGGTCCTACGAGCAGTACTTC.

The rearrangement joins TRBV7-2 to TRBJ2-4; 8 bases line up with TRBD2. TRBJ2-7 explains the end of the DNA better; the J call may be wrong. The CDR3 length is 16 residues. CDR1 SGHTA and CDR2 FQGNSA come from the germline V gene. The CDR3 is CASSLAPGGTQHEQYF. The CDR3 DNA sequence: TGTGCCAGCAGCTTAGCGCCGGGGGGGACCCAACACGAGCAGTACTTC.

This clonotype was seen more than once but under ten times. V is TRBV12-3 or TRBV12-4 and J is TRBJ2-1; 15 bases fit TRBD2. V lost 1 base to trimming and J lost 13 bases; unmatched junction nucleotides: 5. CDR3 size: 15 residues. Here the CDR3 reads CASSLGTSGRAGQFF. The CDR3 DNA is TGTGCCAGCAGTTTAGGGACTAGCGGGAGGGCGGGACAGTTCTTC.

The chain carries TRBV12-5 and TRBJ1-5; D is unclear. CDR1 is LGHNT and CDR2 is FRNRAP in the germline V gene. The CDR3 is 11 residues long. CDR3: CALGPNQPQHF. CDR3 in DNA: TGTGCCCTTGGCCCTAATCAGCCCCAGCATTTT.